Each of the 25 T cell receptor beta chains below was sequenced from the same sample in a study of CD8 T cells in Susac syndrome. An amount of RNA that ranged from roughly 0.5 to 1 ug was reverse transcribed with random hexamers. TCRdb processed the immunoSEQ multiplex PCR reads anew with MiXCR; each CDR3 protein has one entry. The table has some 200,000 distinct CDR3 sequences, 80% to 95% seen once; the top ten hold around 0.13%. Sequences were obtained from CD8+ T cells from PBMCs. The source of these receptors is a human donor with multiple sclerosis.

The chain's CDR3 is CASSSGVLGLYEQYF. The CDR3 DNA reads TGTGCCAGCAGCTCAGGGGTTTTAGGACTCTACGAGCAGTACTTC. The chain joins TRBV5-4 to TRBJ2-7; D may be TRBD1 (6 bases). With 3 bases removed from V and 3 bases from J, the gap between germline ends came to 16 bases. The CDR3 contains 15 residues. CDR1 is SGHNT and CDR2 is YYREEE in the germline V gene (reference sequence).

The chain uses TRBV4-1 and TRBJ2-5, with 8 bases fitting TRBD2. The CDR3 runs 16 residues. The germline V gene has CDR1 MGHRA and CDR2 YSYEKL. The V gene end was trimmed by 1 base and the J gene end by 5 bases; junction bases not matched to a gene: 9. This chain's CDR3 is CASSQVVSGGGETQYF. The CDR3 nucleotides read TGCGCCAGCAGCCAAGTTGTGTCGGGAGGGGGGGAGACCCAGTACTTC.

V is TRBV6-2 or TRBV6-3 and J is TRBJ1-2; 7 bases align to TRBD1. The CDR3 is 14 amino acids. Germline CDR1 is MNHEY and CDR2 is SVGEGT. V lost 4 bases and J lost 3; bases outside the gene matches: 5. This CDR3 is CASSFPGTDYGYTF. Here the CDR3 DNA reads TGTGCCAGCAGTTTTCCCGGGACAGACTATGGCTACACCTTC.

V gene TRBV24-1 combines with J gene TRBJ2-7; 7 bases fit TRBD2. The CDR3 loop spans 16 amino acids. The germline CDR1 and CDR2 sequences are KGHDR and SFDVKD. With 5 bases clipped from V and 2 bases from J, the junction kept 11 bases outside the gene matches. Here the CDR3 DNA reads TGTGCCACCAGTGGCGGGAGAGGAACGGGGGCCTACGAGCAGTACTTC. The encoded protein is CATSGGRGTGAYEQYF.

This rearrangement joins TRBV20-1 to TRBJ2-7; D ambiguous. This CDR3 spans 13 amino acids. Trimming took 3 bases from V and 0 from J, leaving 9 bases between them. Germline V CDR1 and CDR2: DFQATT, SNEGSKA (reference sequence). DNA of the CDR3: TGCAGTGCTAGGGTCGCCAGCTCCTACGAGCAGTACTTC. Residues: CSARVASSYEQYF.

This clonotype was picked up one time. The chain uses TRBV9 and TRBJ1-3, with a possible D match to TRBD1 (5 bases). The CDR3 runs 15 residues. Trimming stripped 6 bases from V and 0 bases from J, with 13 bases between. Germline V gene lookup returns CDR1 SGDLS and CDR2 YYNGEE. CDR3 region: CASKGRGSSGNTIYF. CDR3 coding DNA: TGTGCCAGCAAAGGGAGGGGATCCTCTGGAAACACCATATATTTT.

The DNA of the CDR3 is TGTGCCAGCAGTTTGGCCGCAAACAATGAGCAGTTCTTC. Its protein is CASSLAANNEQFF. The chain links TRBV27 to TRBJ2-1, with D unclear. V lost 3 bases to trimming and J lost 5 bases, with 8 bases between them. The CDR3 length is 13 residues. Germline lookup yields CDR1 MNHEY and CDR2 SMNVEV (reference sequence).

The chain joins TRBV29-1 to TRBJ2-7; no clear D. From germline, CDR1 is SQVTM and CDR2 ANQGSEA. This CDR3 region has 14 residues. V was clipped by 1 base and J by 5 bases, with 15 bases between them. For the CDR3, the DNA is TGCAGCGTTGAAGGGGGTGAAAACTCTAACGAGCAGTACTTC. Amino acids: CSVEGGENSNEQYF.

The chain links TRBV9 to TRBJ2-3; D might be TRBD2 (6 bases). The CDR3 extends over 14 amino acids. Trimming pared 4 bases from V and 4 bases from J, leaving 13 bases between. Germline V gene data show CDR1 as SGDLS and CDR2 as YYNGEE. CDR3 DNA sequence: TGTGCCAGCAGCCCCCCGACTAGACCAGATACGCAGTATTTT. Translating gives CASSPPTRPDTQYF.

The chain uses TRBV20-1 and TRBJ2-7; 10 bases fit TRBD2. V lost 1 base and J lost 3; bases outside the gene matches: 27. The CDR3 is made up of 22 amino acids. The germline V gene has CDR1 DFQATT and CDR2 SNEGSKA (reference sequence). The CDR3 DNA is TGCAGTGCTAGAGGGGTTATCCTACGAGGGCAACTAGCGGGACTCCCCCACTACGAGCAGTACTTC. Its protein product is CSARGVILRGQLAGLPHYEQYF.

The V gene is TRBV29-1, the J gene TRBJ1-2; D perhaps matches TRBD1 (6 bases). The CDR3 totals 14 residues. Germline V gives CDR1 SQVTM, CDR2 ANQGSEA. V was pared by 3 bases and J by 0 bases, with 11 bases between. CDR3 region: CSVDTGSSNYGYTF. The CDR3 bases are TGCAGCGTTGACACAGGGAGTTCTAACTATGGCTACACCTTC.

The chain carries TRBV27 and TRBJ1-1; weak D call: TRBD1 (5 bases). The CDR3 has 15 amino acids. Germline CDR1 and CDR2: MNHEY and SMNVEV (reference sequence). Trimming removed 5 bases at V and 1 base at J, with 14 bases between. The DNA for the CDR3 is TGTGCCAGCAGTCCCCTGGGGGGGGAGAACACTGAAGCTTTCTTT. Protein: CASSPLGGENTEAFF.

The rearrangement links TRBV7-9 to TRBJ1-1, with TRBD1 matching 7 bases. Germline CDR1 is SEHNR and CDR2 is FQNEAQ (reference sequence). This CDR3 is 16 amino acids long. V dropped 4 bases and J dropped 8; count of bases not matched to a gene: 16. CDR3 protein: CASSYDEGASPREAFF. The CDR3 DNA reads as TGTGCCAGCAGCTATGACGAGGGGGCTTCACCCCGGGAAGCTTTCTTT.

The chain is built from TRBV5-6 and TRBJ2-2; D uncertain. Germline V gene sequence: CDR1 SGHDT, CDR2 YYEEEE. V lost 1 base and J 7 bases, leaving 8 bases between the germline ends. The CDR3 sequence is 13 residues long. The CDR3 nucleotides are TGTGCCAGCAGCTTGTACTGGGGCGGGGAGCTGTTTTTT. It yields the protein CASSLYWGGELFF.

The rearrangement uses TRBV7-2 and TRBJ1-2; D remains ambiguous. The CDR3 sequence is 16 residues long. Trimming removed 0 bases at V and 4 bases at J, with 15 bases between. Germline V lookup: CDR1 SGHTA, CDR2 FQGNSA. The DNA for the CDR3 is TGTGCCAGCAGCTTAGCCCTCAGTCAGGTCCGCTATGGCTACACCTTC. The encoded protein is CASSLALSQVRYGYTF.

The chain joins TRBV7-9 to TRBJ2-7; D is possibly TRBD1 or TRBD2 (5 bases each). CDR1 is SEHNR, CDR2 FQNEAQ, per germline (reference sequence). V lost 7 bases to trimming and J lost 3 bases, with 19 bases between them. There are 15 residues in the CDR3. The CDR3 loop reads CASITPGTRGYEQYF. The CDR3 coding sequence is TGTGCCAGCATCACCCCAGGGACGAGGGGCTACGAGCAGTACTTC.

The V call is TRBV13, the J call TRBJ2-5; D is ambiguous. The CDR3 runs 13 residues. Trimming took 1 base from V and 3 from J, leaving 6 bases between them. CDR1 PRHDT and CDR2 FYEKMQ come from the germline V gene (reference sequence). DNA of the CDR3: TGTGCCAGCAGCTTAGTTCGGGAAGAGACCCAGTACTTC. This translates into CASSLVREETQYF.

V and J are TRBV5-6 and TRBJ1-1, with a possible D match to TRBD1 (5 bases). V lost 4 bases and J 4 bases, leaving 14 bases between the germline ends. The CDR3 is made up of 14 amino acids. The germline V gene encodes CDR1 SGHDT and CDR2 YYEEEE. The CDR3 reads CASSAGGFGTEAFF. The CDR3, as DNA: TGTGCCAGCAGCGCGGGGGGATTTGGCACTGAAGCTTTCTTT.

The rearrangement links TRBV9 to TRBJ2-7; D call uncertain. Germline CDR1 and CDR2: SGDLS and YYNGEE. This CDR3 region has 13 residues. V was shortened by 1 base and J by 6 bases, with 11 bases between the two germline ends. The CDR3 protein is CASSVYPDAEQYF. CDR3 DNA: TGTGCCAGCAGCGTATACCCAGATGCCGAGCAGTACTTC.

V and J are TRBV23-1 and TRBJ1-1, with D maybe TRBD1 (6 bases). TRBV23-1 is placed among ORFs of uncertain function. The CDR3 runs 18 residues. Trimming took 0 bases from V and 2 from J, leaving 19 bases between them. The CDR3 loop reads CASSQSLTGANGNTEAFF. CDR3 DNA: TGCGCCAGCAGTCAATCGTTGACAGGAGCTAATGGAAACACTGAAGCTTTCTTT.

The chain carries TRBV6-1 and TRBJ2-2; 7 positions agree with TRBD1. Germline CDR1 is MNHNS and CDR2 is SASEGT. This CDR3 is built from 16 residues. After removal of 0 bases from V and 3 bases from J, the junction contained 4 bases not matched to a gene. CDR3 amino acids: CASSEAWTGYTGELFF. DNA of the CDR3: TGTGCCAGCAGTGAAGCTTGGACAGGCTACACCGGGGAGCTGTTTTTT.

This chain links TRBV20-1 with TRBJ2-7; D call uncertain. The CDR3 extends over 11 amino acids. Trimming removed 4 bases at V and 2 bases at J, with 6 bases between. Germline V lookup: CDR1 DFQATT, CDR2 SNEGSKA (reference sequence). CDR3 DNA sequence: TGCAGTGCTACTCAAGCCTACGAGCAGTACTTC. Protein: CSATQAYEQYF.

The chain is built from TRBV18 and TRBJ1-3, with 7 bases matching TRBD1. CDR1 and CDR2 from the germline V gene are KGHSH and LQKENI. The junction had 5 bases not matched to a gene; V was cut back by 6 bases and J by 0 bases. CDR3 length: 15 amino acids. The CDR3 sequence is CASSPGQNSGNTIYF. The CDR3 DNA reads as TGTGCCAGCTCCCCGGGACAGAACTCTGGAAACACCATATATTTT.

This clonotype was seen once. This chain links TRBV13 with TRBJ1-5; the D is unclear. Germline V gene sequence: CDR1 PRHDT, CDR2 FYEKMQ (reference sequence). The CDR3 totals 17 residues. The V end lost 4 bases, the J end lost 5 bases, and 21 bases lay between the germline ends. The CDR3 spells CASSSAQENSGHQPQHF. CDR3 coding DNA: TGTGCCAGCAGCTCCGCTCAGGAAAACTCGGGTCATCAGCCCCAGCATTTT.

V and J are TRBV3-1 and TRBJ2-1, with 8 bases that match TRBD2. CDR1 and CDR2 from the germline V gene are LGHDT and YNNKEL (reference sequence). With 1 base clipped from V and 5 bases from J, the junction kept 4 bases outside the gene matches. This CDR3 is built from 15 residues. The CDR3 is CASSQVDGRDNEQFF. The CDR3 nucleotides read TGTGCCAGCAGCCAAGTGGACGGGAGGGACAATGAGCAGTTCTTC.